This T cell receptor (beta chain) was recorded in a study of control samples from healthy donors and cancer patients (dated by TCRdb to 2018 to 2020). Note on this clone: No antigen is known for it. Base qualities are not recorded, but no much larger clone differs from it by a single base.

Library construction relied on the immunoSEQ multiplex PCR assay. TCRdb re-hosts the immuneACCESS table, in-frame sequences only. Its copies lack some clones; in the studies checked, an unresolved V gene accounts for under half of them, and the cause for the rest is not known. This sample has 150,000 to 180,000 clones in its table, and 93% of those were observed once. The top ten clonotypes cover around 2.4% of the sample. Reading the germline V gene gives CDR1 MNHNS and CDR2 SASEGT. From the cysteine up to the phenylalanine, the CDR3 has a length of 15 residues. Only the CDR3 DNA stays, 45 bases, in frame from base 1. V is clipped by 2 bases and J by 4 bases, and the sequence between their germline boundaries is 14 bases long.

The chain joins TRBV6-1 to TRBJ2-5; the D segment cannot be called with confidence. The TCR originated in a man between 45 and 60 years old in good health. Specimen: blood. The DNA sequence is TGTGCCAGCAGTGAAATGGGCTGGGTGGGAGAGACCCAGTACTTC. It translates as CASSEMGWVGETQYF.